This TCR beta chain comes out of a study of cytomegalovirus exposure and HLA in healthy donors. Study observations and caveats: Earlier analysis looked at TCR beta V segments, and most were productive about 90% or about 30% of the time. CMV serostatus stood as the only immune exposure information on hand. High sensitivity and specificity were reportedly achieved when the classifier diagnosed cytomegalovirus status.

Worth noting for this clone: What it binds is not known.

J lost 6 bases, V lost 4 bases, and 0 bases had no gene match. The CDR3 has 13 amino acids. From germline, CDR1 is SGHNT and CDR2 YYREEE (reference sequence). A multiplex PCR was run with 60 Vbeta primers and 13 Jbeta primers. In the authors' workflow: Later work found 65 million to 90 million unique TCR beta chains, with some 11 million shared. Libraries were prepared by immunoSEQ multiplex PCR; TCRdb keeps only in-frame clonotypes and omits some of them. The V and J calls and clone size come from that table; D and trimming were worked out from the DNA. In the table there are around 76,000 clones, 65% to 75% of which are singletons.

The V and J genes are TRBV5-4 and TRBJ1-6, with 8 bases that match TRBD1. What was sequenced was PBMCs. The TCR was taken from a man aged 35 to 55 in good health and CMV-seropositive. The CDR3 DNA sequence: TGTGCCAGCAGCGGACAGGGTAATTCACCCCTCCACTTT. This translates into CASSGQGNSPLHF.